The clone carrying this T cell receptor (beta chain) was seen at least ten times. The entry originates in a study of neurological immune-mediated disorders. The starting material, 2 million PBMCs stored at -80 C, gave rise to the unsorted libraries. The CDR3 contains 14 residues. With 3 bases clipped from V and 8 bases from J, the junction kept 3 bases outside the gene matches. Germline CDR1 is LNHNV and CDR2 is YYDKDF (reference sequence). With 10-nucleotide random UMIs included, cDNA was synthesized by 5'RACE. TCRdb independently ran MiXCR on the 5' RACE reads; one entry per CDR3 protein. The repertoire holds some 26,000 distinct CDR3 sequences, with approximately 6.6% as singletons.

The receptor's source is a woman between 50 and 59 years old in good health. The V and J genes are TRBV15 and TRBJ1-4, with 10 bases aligning to TRBD1. The sequencing sample was made of PBMCs. This chain's CDR3 is CATSRRDRGEKLFF. In nucleotides, the CDR3 is TGTGCCACCAGCAGGAGGGACAGGGGAGAAAAACTGTTTTTT.